These T cell receptor beta chains were read from a single sample in a study of blood T cell repertoires in COVID-19. The assay was immunoSEQ multiplex PCR, and TCRdb's table has in-frame clones only and misses some. The sample gives 130,000 to 150,000 clones, roughly 79% of which show up once; 7% to 10% is in the top ten. The specimen sequenced was peripheral blood. Source of these receptors: a human donor with acute or convalescent COVID-19. The donor label of this sample is uncertain. Both conserved end residues are part of each CDR3. D genes are given only for firm matches. Clone size is stated in some rows and not others, as once, few, many or a class when expanded.

>TRBJ2-5|.|.|TRBV3-1/TRBV3-2
TGTGCCAGCAGCCCCAATGGAGGGCAGCCTCAAGAGACCCAGTACTTC
CASSPNGGQPQETQYF
>TRBJ2-3|.|TRBD1|TRBV6-5
TGTGCCAGCACCAGGGGGCTAAACACAGATACGCAGTATTTT
CASTRGLNTDTQYF
>TRBJ2-7|.|TRBD1|TRBV5-6
TGTGCCAGCAGCATCGGGACAGGGGGAGGCTACGAGCAGTACTTC
CASSIGTGGGYEQYF
>TRBJ2-5|.|.|TRBV10-3
TGTGCCATCAGGGACAAACAAGAGACCCAGTACTTC
CAIRDKQETQYF
>TRBJ1-1|.|.|TRBV10-3
TGTGCCATCAGTGAGTCGATAGAGACACAAGGGGGGGAGGCTTTCTTT
CAISESIETQGGEAFF
>TRBJ2-3|once|.|TRBV5-4
TGTGCCAGCAGCCCCGGCACAGATACGCAGTATTTT
CASSPGTDTQYF
>TRBJ1-2|.|TRBD1|TRBV7-6
TGTGCCAGCAGCTCTAGGGCAGGGGGTGATGGCTACACCTTC
CASSSRAGGDGYTF
>TRBJ2-2|many|.|TRBV6-5
TGTGCCAGCAGTTGGGGCCTAGGCGGGGAGCTGTTTTTT
CASSWGLGGELFF
>TRBJ2-5|.|.|TRBV23-1
TGCGCCAGCAGTCATAGAGGGCAGCAGCAAGAGACCCAGTACTTC
CASSHRGQQQETQYF
>TRBJ1-2|.|.|TRBV5-6
TGTGCCAGCAGCCCAGGGACAAAGTTCTATGGCTACACCTTC
CASSPGTKFYGYTF
>TRBJ2-1|.|.|TRBV4-1
.
CASSQDSGQGFNEQFF
>TRBJ1-5|.|.|TRBV12-5
TGTGCTAGTGGTTTGGGAGCTAGCAATCAGCCCCAGCATTTT
CASGLGASNQPQHF
>TRBJ1-2|.|.|TRBV7-8
TGTGCCAGCAGCTTAGCGAACACAGATGGCTACACCTTC
CASSLANTDGYTF
>TRBJ1-5|.|.|TRBV5-4
TGTGCCAGCAGCTTGGACAGGGCCCGGCAGCCCCAGCATTTT
CASSLDRARQPQHF
>TRBJ2-5|.|.|TRBV5-1
TGCGCCAGCAGCTCGACAGCCTCTGAAAAGACCCAGTACTTC
CASSSTASEKTQYF
>TRBJ1-2|.|TRBD1|TRBV4-1
TGCGCCAGCAGCCAACCCCGGGACAGGAATGGCTACACCTTC
CASSQPRDRNGYTF
>TRBJ2-3|.|.|TRBV6-1
TGTGCCAGCAGTGAAGCCCCGACAAGCACAGATACGCAGTATTTT
CASSEAPTSTDTQYF
>TRBJ2-4|.|.|TRBV9
TGTGCCAGCAGCTCACGCGGAACAGACAGTCTCCTAGCCAAAAACATTCAGTACTTC
CASSSRGTDSLLAKNIQYF
>TRBJ1-3|.|TRBD1|TRBV30
TGTGCCTGGACTCTGGGACAGGGAGCTGGAAACACCATATATTTT
CAWTLGQGAGNTIYF
>TRBJ1-1|.|.|TRBV2
TGTGCCAGCAGTGCTCAAGGGGGGAACACTGAAGCTTTCTTT
CASSAQGGNTEAFF
>TRBJ2-2|.|TRBD2|TRBV4-2
TGTGCCAGCAGCCTCGGGGGGGCTCCGAACACCGGGGAGCTGTTTTTT
CASSLGGAPNTGELFF
>TRBJ2-3|once|TRBD1|TRBV10-1
TGCGCCAGCAGTAGACAGGGGGGAGATACGCAGTATTTT
CASSRQGGDTQYF
>TRBJ2-2|once|.|TRBV2
TGTGCCAGCAGCAAACTAGTTAGCACCGGGGAGCTGTTTTTT
CASSKLVSTGELFF
>TRBJ1-2|.|.|TRBV6-5
TGTGCCAGCAGTTACTCGAAACTTCCCATACGCTACACCTTC
CASSYSKLPIRYTF
>TRBJ2-3|.|.|TRBV5-6
TGTGCCAGCAGTTTTCCTAGTTTGGCGACAGATACGCAGTATTTT
CASSFPSLATDTQYF
>TRBJ2-7|.|.|TRBV5-1
TGCGCCAGCAGCTTGGATATCTTTCCCTACGAGCAGTACTTC
CASSLDIFPYEQYF
>TRBJ1-1|.|.|TRBV5-1
TGCGCCAGCAGCTTGGGGCCGTCAGGAAATTGGAACACTGAAGCTTTCTTT
CASSLGPSGNWNTEAFF
>TRBJ2-1|.|.|TRBV11-3
TGTGCCAGCAGCTTAAGGACAGACTACAATGAGCAGTTCTTC
CASSLRTDYNEQFF
>TRBJ1-2|.|TRBD1|TRBV28
TGTGCCAGCGGGACAGCTAACTATGGCTACACCTTC
CASGTANYGYTF
>TRBJ1-2|.|TRBD1|TRBV2
TGTGCCAGCAGGAGGACAGGGGCAGACTATGGCTACACCTTC
CASRRTGADYGYTF
>TRBJ1-2|.|.|TRBV19
TGTGCCAGTAGTAACGGACAGTCAGACTTCTATGGCTACACCTTC
CASSNGQSDFYGYTF